The rows below give T cell receptor beta chains drawn from one sample of a study of control samples from healthy donors and cancer patients. Sequencing was performed with immunoSEQ multiplex PCR; in TCRdb, only in-frame clones are kept and a portion is missing. Of some 250,000 clones listed, approximately 80% are singletons. The material sequenced was PBMCs. The origin of the receptors is a woman aged 60-70 years with lung cancer. Each CDR3 is given with its conserved first and last residue. D genes are given only for firm matches. Only part of the rows carry a size: once, few, many, or a class if the clone is expanded.

v_gene: TRBV27; j_gene: TRBJ1-2; abundance: .; d_gene: TRBD1; CDR3aa: CASSPDRDPSSYGYTF; CDR3nt: TGTGCCAGCAGTCCTGACAGGGATCCATCATCCTATGGCTACACCTTC
v_gene: TRBV5-1; j_gene: TRBJ2-6; abundance: .; d_gene: .; CDR3aa: CASSLNWFSGANVLTF; CDR3nt: TGCGCCAGCAGCTTAAATTGGTTCTCTGGGGCCAACGTCCTGACTTTC
v_gene: TRBV19; j_gene: TRBJ1-1; abundance: .; d_gene: .; CDR3aa: CASSIVSGGTEAFF; CDR3nt: TGTGCCAGTAGTATCGTATCGGGAGGGACTGAAGCTTTCTTT
v_gene: TRBV5-8; j_gene: TRBJ1-2; abundance: .; d_gene: .; CDR3aa: CASSGQAWSYGYTF; CDR3nt: TGTGCCAGCAGCGGTCAGGCGTGGAGCTATGGCTACACCTTC
v_gene: TRBV7-9; j_gene: TRBJ1-6; abundance: .; d_gene: .; CDR3aa: CASSLNSLTPLHF; CDR3nt: TGTGCCAGCAGCTTAAACTCTCTGACACCCCTCCACTTT
v_gene: TRBV7-6; j_gene: TRBJ2-7; abundance: .; d_gene: .; CDR3aa: CASSLSYEQYF; CDR3nt: TGTGCCAGCAGCTTAAGCTACGAGCAGTACTTC
v_gene: TRBV11-2; j_gene: TRBJ2-1; abundance: .; d_gene: .; CDR3aa: CASSSPRQELYNEQFF; CDR3nt: TGTGCCAGCAGCTCCCCTCGACAGGAGCTATACAATGAGCAGTTCTTC
v_gene: TRBV2; j_gene: TRBJ1-6; abundance: .; d_gene: .; CDR3aa: CASSEERGSPLHF; CDR3nt: TGTGCCAGCAGTGAAGAACGGGGGTCACCCCTCCACTTT
v_gene: TRBV30; j_gene: TRBJ2-5; abundance: once; d_gene: .; CDR3aa: CAYQNRYGETQYF; CDR3nt: TGTGCCTACCAAAACAGGTACGGAGAGACCCAGTACTTC
v_gene: TRBV6-5; j_gene: TRBJ1-2; abundance: once; d_gene: .; CDR3aa: CASSLPGAAGYTF; CDR3nt: TGTGCCAGCAGTCTACCAGGAGCTGCTGGCTACACCTTC
v_gene: TRBV7-3; j_gene: TRBJ2-2; abundance: .; d_gene: TRBD2; CDR3aa: CASSPAQGGVAGELFF; CDR3nt: TGTGCCAGCAGCCCTGCGCAGGGAGGGGTGGCCGGGGAGCTGTTTTTT
v_gene: TRBV18; j_gene: TRBJ1-6; abundance: .; d_gene: .; CDR3aa: CASSPAGSISPLHF; CDR3nt: TGTGCCAGCTCACCAGCAGGGAGCATCTCACCCCTCCACTTT
v_gene: TRBV5-6; j_gene: TRBJ2-7; abundance: .; d_gene: .; CDR3aa: CASSLRGPPREQYF; CDR3nt: TGTGCCAGCAGCTTACGGGGCCCTCCGCGGGAGCAGTACTTC
v_gene: TRBV2; j_gene: TRBJ2-2; abundance: .; d_gene: TRBD2; CDR3aa: CASSSQREGGTGELFF; CDR3nt: TGTGCCAGCAGTTCCCAGCGGGAGGGGGGAACCGGGGAGCTGTTTTTT
v_gene: TRBV6-5; j_gene: TRBJ1-2; abundance: few; d_gene: .; CDR3aa: CASSLDRSYGYTF; CDR3nt: TGTGCCAGCAGTCTCGACAGGAGCTATGGCTACACCTTC
v_gene: TRBV6-4; j_gene: TRBJ2-2; abundance: .; d_gene: .; CDR3aa: CASSPTEGAAGELFF; CDR3nt: TGTGCCAGCAGTCCCACGGAGGGGGCAGCCGGGGAGCTGTTTTTT
v_gene: TRBV25-1; j_gene: TRBJ2-7; abundance: .; d_gene: .; CDR3aa: CATRSLYEQYF; CDR3nt: TGTGCCACCAGATCCCTCTACGAGCAGTACTTC
v_gene: TRBV6-5; j_gene: TRBJ1-2; abundance: .; d_gene: .; CDR3aa: CASSPGPYGYTF; CDR3nt: TGTGCCAGCAGCCCGGGCCCCTATGGCTACACCTTC
v_gene: TRBV10-2; j_gene: TRBJ1-4; abundance: few; d_gene: TRBD1; CDR3aa: CASREGATNEKLFF; CDR3nt: TGCGCCAGCAGGGAGGGGGCCACTAATGAAAAACTGTTTTTT
v_gene: TRBV27; j_gene: TRBJ1-1; abundance: .; d_gene: TRBD1; CDR3aa: CASRTGDNTEAFF; CDR3nt: TGTGCCAGCAGGACAGGGGACAACACTGAAGCTTTCTTT
v_gene: TRBV30; j_gene: TRBJ2-2; abundance: .; d_gene: TRBD2; CDR3aa: CAWSLTSGYTGELFF; CDR3nt: TGTGCCTGGAGTCTGACTAGCGGATACACCGGGGAGCTGTTTTTT
v_gene: TRBV5-1; j_gene: TRBJ1-2; abundance: .; d_gene: .; CDR3aa: CASSLAGRVSGYGYTF; CDR3nt: TGCGCCAGCAGCTTGGCAGGCAGGGTATCAGGCTATGGCTACACCTTC
v_gene: TRBV7-2; j_gene: TRBJ1-3; abundance: .; d_gene: .; CDR3aa: CASSLDIGLGGNTIYF; CDR3nt: TGTGCCAGCAGCTTAGATATAGGGCTCGGGGGAAACACCATATATTTT
v_gene: TRBV7-9; j_gene: TRBJ1-2; abundance: .; d_gene: .; CDR3aa: CASSLLGYWYGYTF; CDR3nt: TGTGCCAGCAGCTTACTGGGGTATTGGTATGGCTACACCTTC
v_gene: TRBV7-9; j_gene: TRBJ2-3; abundance: .; d_gene: .; CDR3aa: CASSLNGITDTQYF; CDR3nt: TGTGCCAGCAGCTTAAACGGGATCACAGATACGCAGTATTTT
v_gene: TRBV27; j_gene: TRBJ2-5; abundance: .; d_gene: TRBD2; CDR3aa: CASSFQKGRGETQYF; CDR3nt: TGTGCCAGCAGTTTCCAAAAGGGGAGGGGAGAGACCCAGTACTTC
v_gene: TRBV14; j_gene: TRBJ1-1; abundance: .; d_gene: .; CDR3aa: CASSQAGQRATEAFF; CDR3nt: TGTGCCAGCAGCCAAGCTGGACAGCGGGCCACTGAAGCTTTCTTT
v_gene: TRBV5-6; j_gene: TRBJ2-7; abundance: .; d_gene: .; CDR3aa: CASSWTDAYEQYF; CDR3nt: TGTGCCAGCAGCTGGACGGACGCCTACGAGCAGTACTTC